A selection of T cell receptor beta chains follows, all from one sample in a study of control samples from healthy donors and cancer patients. Profiling relied on immunoSEQ multiplex PCR, and the TCRdb table lists in-frame clones only, not all of them. The sample has tens of thousands of clones; 88% are singletons. Sample: blood. All receptors derive from a woman aged 70-85 years in good health. Both conserved end residues are part of each CDR3. Each record gives: J gene, D gene, V gene, clone size, CDR3 DNA, CDR3 protein. A D gene is named only where the DNA matches it firmly. The listing skips clone size in some rows; elsewhere it reads once, few, many or a size class.

>TRBJ1-3|NA|TRBV6-6|once
TGTGCCAGCAGTTACCAGGGATCGGGAAACACCATATATTTT
CASSYQGSGNTIYF
>TRBJ2-7|NA|TRBV15|once
TGTGCCACCAGCAGAACAGACGAGCAGTACTTC
CATSRTDEQYF
>TRBJ2-7|NA|TRBV5-1|NA
TGCGCCAGCAGCCTAGACAGGATGGTGGACTACGAGCAGTACTTC
CASSLDRMVDYEQYF
>TRBJ2-1|TRBD2|TRBV6-4|NA
TGTGCCAGCAGTGAACTAGCGGGGGGGAACAATGAGCAGTTCTTC
CASSELAGGNNEQFF
>TRBJ2-5|TRBD2|TRBV7-2|once
TGTGCCAGCAGCTTAGCTAGCGGGAGCTATGAGACCCAGTACTTC
CASSLASGSYETQYF
>TRBJ1-2|NA|TRBV5-4|many
TGTGCCAGCAGCTTTGTGGGAAACTATGGCTACACCTTC
CASSFVGNYGYTF
>TRBJ2-7|TRBD2|TRBV20-1|NA
TGCAGTGCTAGTTCTAGCGGGAGAGAGCAGTACTTC
CSASSSGREQYF
>TRBJ2-5|TRBD2|TRBV7-8|NA
TGTGCCAGCAGCCGGGAGGTAGGAACCCAGTACTTC
CASSREVGTQYF
>TRBJ2-7|NA|TRBV28|once
TGTGCCAGTGGGGCAAGGGCATACGAGCAGTACTTC
CASGARAYEQYF
>TRBJ1-6|NA|TRBV30|NA
TGTGCCTGGATTTCGTCGAGAGGTTACAATTCACCCCTCCACTTT
CAWISSRGYNSPLHF
>TRBJ2-4|NA|TRBV6-1|NA
TGTGCCAGCAGTGAACCGGGCCGAAACATTCAGTACTTC
CASSEPGRNIQYF
>TRBJ2-1|TRBD2|TRBV5-1|NA
TGCGCCAGCAGCCCCGGACTAGCGGGAGGGCCCAGGGAGCAGTTCTTC
CASSPGLAGGPREQFF
>TRBJ1-3|NA|TRBV6-5|NA
TGTGCCAGCAGTTACTCGGACGGATACTCTGGAAACACCATATATTTT
CASSYSDGYSGNTIYF
>TRBJ1-5|TRBD1|TRBV6-1|many
TGTGCCAGCAGTGAATTTGGACAGGGGCAGGATCAGCCCCAGCATTTT
CASSEFGQGQDQPQHF
>TRBJ2-7|TRBD2|TRBV27|NA
TGTGCCAGCAGTTTCTGGCGGGGGGGAAACTACGAGCAGTACTTC
CASSFWRGGNYEQYF
>TRBJ1-3|NA|TRBV9|NA
TGTGCCAGCAGCCTCGACGGGACCGAGTCAAACACCATATATTTT
CASSLDGTESNTIYF
>TRBJ1-2|NA|TRBV4-3|NA
TGCGCCAGCAGCCAAGGACAGGTTGGGGGCTACACCTTC
CASSQGQVGGYTF
>TRBJ1-6|NA|TRBV30|NA
TGTGCCTGGAGTCGTGATAGGAGCTCCTATAATTCACCCCTCCACTTT
CAWSRDRSSYNSPLHF
>TRBJ1-1|NA|TRBV4-1|NA
TGCGCCAGCAGCCAAGGGTTAGCAGGATTAAACACTGAAGCTTTCTTT
CASSQGLAGLNTEAFF
>TRBJ1-2|NA|TRBV27|NA
TGTGCCAGCAGTTACAAGGACGGTGACTATGGCTACACCTTC
CASSYKDGDYGYTF
>TRBJ1-5|NA|TRBV12-2|NA
TGTGCAAGTCGCTTTACCTGGACAGGGGAGGATCAGCCCCAGCATTTT
CASRFTWTGEDQPQHF
>TRBJ1-1|NA|TRBV12-3/TRBV12-4|NA
TGTGCCAGCAGTCCCCGACGGACCTCTGAAGCTTTCTTT
CASSPRRTSEAFF
>TRBJ2-1|NA|TRBV29-1|NA
TGCAGCGTTGAAGGGCAGGACTGGAATGAGCAGTTCTTC
CSVEGQDWNEQFF
>TRBJ2-6|NA|TRBV7-9|NA
TGTGCCAGCAGCTCCTGGATATCAGGGACCCGCGACCGGTCCGTCCTGACTTTC
CASSSWISGTRDRSVLTF
>TRBJ2-7|TRBD2|TRBV3-1/TRBV3-2|NA
TGTGCCAGCAGCCAAGAGAGGATCGGACTAGGGGCGGGCGAGCAGTACTTC
CASSQERIGLGAGEQYF
>TRBJ1-6|NA|TRBV5-1|NA
TGCGCCAGCAGCTTGGTGGGGGATTCACCCCTCCACTTT
CASSLVGDSPLHF
>TRBJ1-5|NA|TRBV7-2|NA
TGTGCCAGCAGCCCTTATGGGCAGCCCCAGCATTTT
CASSPYGQPQHF
>TRBJ2-1|TRBD1|TRBV24-1|NA
TGTGCCACCAGTGACTACGGCGGGACAGGGCGAGCTGAGCAGTTCTTC
CATSDYGGTGRAEQFF
>TRBJ1-1|NA|TRBV4-3|NA
TGCGCCAGCAGCCAAGATCCCCAGAGATACTGGTGGACTGAAGCTTTCTTT
CASSQDPQRYWWTEAFF
>TRBJ2-1|TRBD2|TRBV10-2|NA
TGCGCCAGCACCGCCACTAGCGGGATTACGAATGAGCAGTTCTTC
CASTATSGITNEQFF
>TRBJ1-1|NA|TRBV5-1|NA
TGCGCCAGCAGCTTGGCGGGGGTGTCCGTGGCTTTCTTT
CASSLAGVSVAFF
>TRBJ2-3|NA|TRBV29-1|NA
TGCAGCGCCCGACCTGGGCCAGATACGCAGTATTTT
CSARPGPDTQYF
>TRBJ1-6|NA|TRBV4-1|NA
TGCGCCAGCAGCCAAGATCCACAGGTCTATAATTCACCCCTCCACTTT
CASSQDPQVYNSPLHF
>TRBJ2-7|TRBD2|TRBV10-1|few
TGCGCCAGCAGTGTCGGGCTAGCGGGAAATGAGCAGTACTTC
CASSVGLAGNEQYF
>TRBJ2-1|TRBD2|TRBV13|once
TGTGCCAGCACAAACGGGGGGGTCAATGAGCAGTTCTTC
CASTNGGVNEQFF